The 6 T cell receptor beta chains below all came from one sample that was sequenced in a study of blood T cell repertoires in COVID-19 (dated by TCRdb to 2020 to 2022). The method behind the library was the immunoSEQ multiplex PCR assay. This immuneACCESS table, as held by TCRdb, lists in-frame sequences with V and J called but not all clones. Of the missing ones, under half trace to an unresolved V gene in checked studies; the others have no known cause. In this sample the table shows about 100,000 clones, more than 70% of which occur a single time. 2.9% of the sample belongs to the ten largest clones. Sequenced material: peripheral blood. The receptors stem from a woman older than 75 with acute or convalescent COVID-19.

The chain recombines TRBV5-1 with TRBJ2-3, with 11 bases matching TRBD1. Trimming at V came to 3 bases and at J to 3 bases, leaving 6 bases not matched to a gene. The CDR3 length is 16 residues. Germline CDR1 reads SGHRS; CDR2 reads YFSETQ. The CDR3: CASSSKWDRGTDTQYF. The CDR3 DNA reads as TGCGCCAGCAGCTCCAAGTGGGACAGGGGGACAGATACGCAGTATTTT.

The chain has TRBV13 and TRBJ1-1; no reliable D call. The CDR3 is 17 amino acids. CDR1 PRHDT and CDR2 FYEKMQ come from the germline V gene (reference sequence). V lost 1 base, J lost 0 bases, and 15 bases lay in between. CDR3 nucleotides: TGTGCCAGCAGCTTAGTGCGTGTGTCGGGGTTGAACACTGAAGCTTTCTTT. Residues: CASSLVRVSGLNTEAFF.

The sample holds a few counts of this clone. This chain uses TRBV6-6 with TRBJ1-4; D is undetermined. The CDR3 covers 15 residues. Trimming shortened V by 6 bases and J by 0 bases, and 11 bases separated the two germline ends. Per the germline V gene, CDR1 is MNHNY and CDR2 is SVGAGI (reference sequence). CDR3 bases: TGTGCCAGCAGAATAGAGGGTGCAACTAATGAAAAACTGTTTTTT. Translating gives CASRIEGATNEKLFF.

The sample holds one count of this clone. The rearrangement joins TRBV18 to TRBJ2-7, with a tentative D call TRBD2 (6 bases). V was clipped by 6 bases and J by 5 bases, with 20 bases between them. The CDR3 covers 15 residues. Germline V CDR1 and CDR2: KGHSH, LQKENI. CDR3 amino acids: CASSRETSILNEQYF. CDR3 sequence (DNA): TGTGCCAGCTCTCGTGAAACTAGCATTCTAAACGAGCAGTACTTC.

In DNA form, the CDR3 reads TGTGCCAGCAGCTCCTACATCATACTCGGGAATTCACCCCTCCACTTT. This gives the protein CASSSYIILGNSPLHF. The chain joins TRBV5-6 to TRBJ1-6, with D uncertain. CDR3 length equals 16 residues. The germline V gene has CDR1 SGHDT and CDR2 YYEEEE. V lost 3 bases and J lost 7, with 17 bases in between.

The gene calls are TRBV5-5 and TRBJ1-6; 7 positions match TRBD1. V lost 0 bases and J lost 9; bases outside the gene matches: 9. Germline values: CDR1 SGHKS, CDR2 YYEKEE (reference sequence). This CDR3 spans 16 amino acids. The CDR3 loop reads CASSLVTGALGSPLHF. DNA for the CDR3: TGTGCCAGCAGCTTGGTAACAGGGGCGCTGGGTTCACCCCTCCACTTT.